The clone carrying this TCR beta chain was counted at least ten times. Its target is not known. These data come from a study of T cells in Graves' hyperthyroidism and ophthalmopathy. This CDR3 spans 13 amino acids. V lost 3 bases to trimming and J lost 5 bases; unmatched junction nucleotides: 2. Germline V gene lookup returns CDR1 SEHNR and CDR2 FQNEAQ (reference sequence). The study enrolled patients aged 18 to 65 with newly diagnosed hyperthyroidism of under 2 months' duration. Study-wide results and caveats: Expanded thyroid clonotypes (above 0.001) were mostly also found in blood. Ophthalmopathy was separated from stable hyperthyroidism by a 13 V-J model.

RNA transcripts served as the template for amplifying TCR beta CDR3 regions. During a first-round RT-PCR of the TCR CDR3, the HTBI primer set was used. TCRdb re-called the multiplex PCR reads through MiXCR, storing one row per CDR3 protein. The sample yields fewer than 400,000 distinct CDR3 sequences, about a sixth seen once. The receptor was isolated from a woman younger than 30 with Graves' hyperthyroidism that later progressed to Graves' ophthalmopathy. The rearrangement joins TRBV7-9 to TRBJ2-7; 9 nucleotides match TRBD1. The sequencing sample was made of blood. This chain's CDR3 is CASSFRDRDEQYF. The CDR3 region has the DNA TGTGCCAGCAGCTTCCGGGACAGGGACGAGCAGTACTTC.